The clone carrying this T cell receptor (beta chain) appeared many times. Deletions cut 4 bases from V and 2 bases from J, with 6 bases between. The CDR3 covers 12 residues. Germline V CDR1 and CDR2: SNHLY, FYNNEI. The time point denotes: newly diagnosed GD, antithyroid drugs for less than 3 months. PBMCs were the source of the RNA used for TCR sequencing. This sample is drawn from a study of regulatory T cells in long-lasting Graves disease. CDR3 regions were amplified by Arm-PCR using iRepertoire HTBI primers to build TCR beta libraries. TCRdb re-called the multiplex PCR reads with MiXCR, one entry per CDR3 protein. The table records 380,000 or so distinct CDR3 sequences, 15% to 20% of them present only once. In addition, the sample was reused for a study of T cells in Graves' hyperthyroidism and ophthalmopathy. From that report: The model identified upcoming ophthalmopathy a median approximately seven months ahead of onset.

The clonotype was recovered from a woman younger than 30 with Graves disease. This material consisted of peripheral blood mononuclear cells (PBMCs), taken at new diagnosis, from a patient treated with antithyroid drugs. The chain is built from TRBV2 and TRBJ2-7, with D possibly TRBD2 on 5 matching bases. In DNA form, the CDR3 reads TGTGCCAGCAGTGGGGAGACCTACGAGCAGTACTTC. It encodes CASSGETYEQYF.